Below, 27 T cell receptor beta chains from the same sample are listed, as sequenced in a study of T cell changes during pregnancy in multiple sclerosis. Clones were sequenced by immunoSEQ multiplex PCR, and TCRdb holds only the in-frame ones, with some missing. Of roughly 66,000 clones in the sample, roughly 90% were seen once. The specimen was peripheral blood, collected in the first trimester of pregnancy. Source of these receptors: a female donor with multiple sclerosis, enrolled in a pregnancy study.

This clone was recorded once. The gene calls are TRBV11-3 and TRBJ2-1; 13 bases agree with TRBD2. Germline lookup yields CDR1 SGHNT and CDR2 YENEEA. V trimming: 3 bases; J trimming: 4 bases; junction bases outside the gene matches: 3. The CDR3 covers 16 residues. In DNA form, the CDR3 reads TGTGCCAGCAGCTTTCTGGGACTAGCGGGATACAATGAGCAGTTCTTC. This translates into CASSFLGLAGYNEQFF.

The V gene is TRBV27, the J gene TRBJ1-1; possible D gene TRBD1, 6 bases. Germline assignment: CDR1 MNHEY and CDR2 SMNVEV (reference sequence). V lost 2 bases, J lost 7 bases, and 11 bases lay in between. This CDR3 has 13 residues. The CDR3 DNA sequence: TGTGCCAGCAGTTTAGGGGGGGCCGGTGAAGCTTTCTTT. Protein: CASSLGGAGEAFF.

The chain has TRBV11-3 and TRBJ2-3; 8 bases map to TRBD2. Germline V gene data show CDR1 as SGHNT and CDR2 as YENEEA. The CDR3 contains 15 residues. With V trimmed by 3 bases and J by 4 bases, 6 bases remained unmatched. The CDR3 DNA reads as TGTGCCAGCAGCTTGAGGGAAGCGGGGGCAGATACGCAGTATTTT. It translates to CASSLREAGADTQYF.

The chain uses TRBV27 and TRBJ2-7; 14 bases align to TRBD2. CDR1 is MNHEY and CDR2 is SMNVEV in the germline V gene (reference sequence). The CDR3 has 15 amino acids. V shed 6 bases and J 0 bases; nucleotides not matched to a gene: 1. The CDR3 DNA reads TGTGCCAGCAGGGGGACTAGCGGGAGCTCCTACGAGCAGTACTTC. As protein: CASRGTSGSSYEQYF.

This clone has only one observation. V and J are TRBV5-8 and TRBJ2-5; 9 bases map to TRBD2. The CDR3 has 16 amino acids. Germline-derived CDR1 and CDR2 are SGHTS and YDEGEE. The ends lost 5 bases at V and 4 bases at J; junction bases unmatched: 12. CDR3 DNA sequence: TGTGCCAGCAGTACGACTAGCGGAGTCCCCCGAGAGACCCAGTACTTC. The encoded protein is CASSTTSGVPRETQYF.

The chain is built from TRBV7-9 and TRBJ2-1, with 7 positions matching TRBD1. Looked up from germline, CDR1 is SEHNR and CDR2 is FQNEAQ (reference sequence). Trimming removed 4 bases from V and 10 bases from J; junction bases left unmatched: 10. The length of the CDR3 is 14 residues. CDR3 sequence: CASSYRTGRIEQFF. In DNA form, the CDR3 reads TGTGCCAGCAGCTATAGGACAGGCCGCATAGAGCAGTTCTTC.

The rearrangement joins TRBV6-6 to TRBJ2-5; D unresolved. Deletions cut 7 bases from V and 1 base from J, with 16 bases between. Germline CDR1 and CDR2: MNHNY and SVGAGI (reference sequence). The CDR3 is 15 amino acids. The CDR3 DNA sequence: TGTGCCAGCACCGAGCCGCCGATCGGCCAAGAGACCCAGTACTTC. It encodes CASTEPPIGQETQYF.

The CDR3 bases are TGTGCCAGCAGCCAACGGGGAACTAGCGGGAGTGAAGGTACGCAGTATTTT. It codes for CASSQRGTSGSEGTQYF. The chain uses TRBV4-2 and TRBJ2-3; TRBD2 aligns across 11 bases. The V and J ends lost 2 bases and 8 bases, in that order; junction bases with no gene match: 12. This CDR3 is built from 17 residues. CDR1 and CDR2 (germline): LGHNA, YNFKEQ.

CDR3 sequence reads: CASSESGTGGNIQYF. The DNA of the CDR3 is TGTGCCAGCAGTGAATCCGGGACAGGGGGAAACATTCAGTACTTC. The chain is built from TRBV25-1 and TRBJ2-4; TRBD1 matches 11 bases. The CDR3 contains 15 residues. The V and J ends lost 1 base and 6 bases, in that order; junction bases with no gene match: 2. Germline CDR1 reads MGHDK; CDR2 reads SYGVNS.

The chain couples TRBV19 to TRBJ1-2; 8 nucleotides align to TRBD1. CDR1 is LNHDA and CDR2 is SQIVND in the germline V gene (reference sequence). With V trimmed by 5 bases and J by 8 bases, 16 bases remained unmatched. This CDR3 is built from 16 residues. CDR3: CASSPQSGTGSGGYTF. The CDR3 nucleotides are TGTGCCAGTAGTCCACAATCCGGGACAGGATCAGGGGGCTACACCTTC.

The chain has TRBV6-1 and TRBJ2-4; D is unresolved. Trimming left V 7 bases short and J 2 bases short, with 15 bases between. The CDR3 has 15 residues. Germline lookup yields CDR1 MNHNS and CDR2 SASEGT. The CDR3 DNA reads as TGTGCCAGCACCGGTACACAGATAACCAAAAACATTCAGTACTTC. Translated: CASTGTQITKNIQYF.

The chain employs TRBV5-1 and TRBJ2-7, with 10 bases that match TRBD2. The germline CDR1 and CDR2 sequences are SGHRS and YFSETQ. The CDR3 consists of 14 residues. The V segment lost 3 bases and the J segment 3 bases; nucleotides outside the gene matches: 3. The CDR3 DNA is TGCGCCAGCAGCTCGAGCGGGAGGGGCTACGAGCAGTACTTC. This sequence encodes CASSSSGRGYEQYF.

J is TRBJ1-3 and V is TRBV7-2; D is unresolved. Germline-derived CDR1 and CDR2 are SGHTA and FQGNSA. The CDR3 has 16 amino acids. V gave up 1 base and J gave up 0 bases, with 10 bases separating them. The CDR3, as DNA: TGTGCCAGCAGCTTAGGCTTGGCGGTCTCTGGAAACACCATATATTTT. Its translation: CASSLGLAVSGNTIYF.

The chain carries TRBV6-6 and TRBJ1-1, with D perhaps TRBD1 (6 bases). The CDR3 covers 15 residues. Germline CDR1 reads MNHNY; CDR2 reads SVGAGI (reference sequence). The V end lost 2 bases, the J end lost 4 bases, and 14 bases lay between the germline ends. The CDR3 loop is CASSYQRGAGTEAFF. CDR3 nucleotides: TGTGCCAGCAGTTACCAGCGGGGGGCGGGCACTGAAGCTTTCTTT.

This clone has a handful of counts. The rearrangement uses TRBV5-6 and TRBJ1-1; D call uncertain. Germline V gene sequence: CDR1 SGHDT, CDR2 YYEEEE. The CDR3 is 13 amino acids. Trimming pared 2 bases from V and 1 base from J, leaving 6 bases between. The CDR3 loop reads CASSFVQNTEAFF. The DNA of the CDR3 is TGTGCCAGCAGCTTTGTACAGAACACTGAAGCTTTCTTT.

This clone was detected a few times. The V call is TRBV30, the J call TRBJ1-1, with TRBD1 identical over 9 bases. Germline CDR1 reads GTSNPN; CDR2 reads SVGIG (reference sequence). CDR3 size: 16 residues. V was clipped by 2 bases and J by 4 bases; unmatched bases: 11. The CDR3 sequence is CAWSRWGTGFSTEAFF. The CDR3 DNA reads TGTGCCTGGAGTCGATGGGGGACAGGGTTCAGCACTGAAGCTTTCTTT.

CDR3 region: CASSSERRDYGYTF. CDR3 sequence (DNA): TGTGCCAGCAGCTCCGAACGGAGAGACTATGGCTACACCTTC. The chain uses TRBV11-2 and TRBJ1-2; D remains ambiguous. CDR1 and CDR2 (germline): SGHAT, FQNNGV. V was clipped by 4 bases and J by 3 bases, with 12 bases between them. The CDR3 extends over 14 amino acids.

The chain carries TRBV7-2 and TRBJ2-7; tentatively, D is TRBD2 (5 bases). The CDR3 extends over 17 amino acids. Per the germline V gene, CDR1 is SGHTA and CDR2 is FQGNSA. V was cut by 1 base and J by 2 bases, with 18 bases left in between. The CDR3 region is CASSLDVSKAVTYEQYF. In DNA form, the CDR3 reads TGTGCCAGCAGCTTAGATGTTAGCAAAGCGGTCACCTACGAGCAGTACTTC.

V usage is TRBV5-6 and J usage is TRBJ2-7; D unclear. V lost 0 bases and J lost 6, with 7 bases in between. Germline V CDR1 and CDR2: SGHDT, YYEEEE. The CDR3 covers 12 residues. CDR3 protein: CASSLGATEQYF. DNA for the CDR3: TGTGCCAGCAGCTTGGGGGCAACCGAGCAGTACTTC.

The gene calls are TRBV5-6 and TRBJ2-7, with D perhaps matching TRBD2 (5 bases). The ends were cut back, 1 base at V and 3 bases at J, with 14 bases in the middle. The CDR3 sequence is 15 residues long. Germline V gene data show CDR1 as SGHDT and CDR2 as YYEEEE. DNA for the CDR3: TGTGCCAGCAGCTTGATTGAGGGAGCCGGCTACGAGCAGTACTTC. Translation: CASSLIEGAGYEQYF.

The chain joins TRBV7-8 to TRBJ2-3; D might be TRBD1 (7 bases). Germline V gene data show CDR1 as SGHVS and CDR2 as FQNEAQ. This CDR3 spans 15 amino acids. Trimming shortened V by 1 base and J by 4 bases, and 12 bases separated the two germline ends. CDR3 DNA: TGTGCCAGCAGCTTAGGGGCAGGGGGGCCAGATACGCAGTATTTT. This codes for CASSLGAGGPDTQYF. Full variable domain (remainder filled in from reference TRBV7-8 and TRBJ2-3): GAGVSQSPRYKVAKRGQDVALRCDPISGHVSLFWYQQALGQGPEFLTYFQNEAQLDKSGLPSDRFFAERPEGSVSTLKIQRTQQEDSAVYLCASSLGAGGPDTQYFGPGTRLTVL.

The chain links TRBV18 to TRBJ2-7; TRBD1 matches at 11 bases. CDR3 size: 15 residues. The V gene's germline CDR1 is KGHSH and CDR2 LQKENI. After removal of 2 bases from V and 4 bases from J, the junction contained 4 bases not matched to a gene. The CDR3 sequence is CASSPGTGGKYEQYF. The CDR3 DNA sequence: TGTGCCAGCTCACCAGGGACAGGGGGGAAATACGAGCAGTACTTC.

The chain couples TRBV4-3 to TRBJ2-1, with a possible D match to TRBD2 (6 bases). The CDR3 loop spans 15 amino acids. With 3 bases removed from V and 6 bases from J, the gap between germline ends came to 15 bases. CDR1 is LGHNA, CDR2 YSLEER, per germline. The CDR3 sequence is CASSHTSGGVNEQFF. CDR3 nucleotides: TGCGCCAGCAGCCATACGTCTGGCGGGGTCAATGAGCAGTTCTTC.

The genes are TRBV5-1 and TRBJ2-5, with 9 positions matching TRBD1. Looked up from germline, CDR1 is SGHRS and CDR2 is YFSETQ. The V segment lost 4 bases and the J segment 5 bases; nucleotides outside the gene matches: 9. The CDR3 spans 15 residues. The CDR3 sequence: CASSNGQGPWETQYF. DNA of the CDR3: TGCGCCAGCAGCAACGGACAGGGGCCTTGGGAGACCCAGTACTTC.

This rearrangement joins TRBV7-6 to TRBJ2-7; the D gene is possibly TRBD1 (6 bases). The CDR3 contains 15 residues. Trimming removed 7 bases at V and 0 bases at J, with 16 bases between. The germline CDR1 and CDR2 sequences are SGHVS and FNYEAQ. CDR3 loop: CASTPGRDTSYEQYF. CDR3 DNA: TGTGCCAGCACACCCGGACGGGACACCTCCTACGAGCAGTACTTC. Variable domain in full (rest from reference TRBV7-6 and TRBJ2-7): GAGVSQSPRYKVTKRGQDVALRCDPISGHVSLYWYRQALGQGPEFLTYFNYEAQQDKSGLPNDRFSAERPEGSISTLTIQRTEQRDSAMYRCASTPGRDTSYEQYFGPGTRLTVT.

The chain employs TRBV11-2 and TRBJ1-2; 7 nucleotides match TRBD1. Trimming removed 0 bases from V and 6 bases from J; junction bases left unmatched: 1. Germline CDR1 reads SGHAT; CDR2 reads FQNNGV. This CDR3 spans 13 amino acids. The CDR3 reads CASSLEQGNGYTF. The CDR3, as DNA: TGTGCCAGCAGCTTAGAACAGGGGAATGGCTACACCTTC.

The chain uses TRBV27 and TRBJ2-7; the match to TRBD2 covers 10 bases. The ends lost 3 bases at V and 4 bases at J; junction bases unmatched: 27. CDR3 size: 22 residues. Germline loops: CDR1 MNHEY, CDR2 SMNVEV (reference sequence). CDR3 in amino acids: CASSFRGRGRGLAGVVAYEQYF. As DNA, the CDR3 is TGTGCCAGCAGTTTCCGCGGCAGGGGGCGCGGGCTAGCGGGAGTGGTCGCGTACGAGCAGTACTTC.